The entry below describes one TCR beta chain. Reverse transcription of about 0.5 to 1 ug RNA used random hexamers. Each CDR3 protein is one row after TCRdb ran MiXCR on the immunoSEQ multiplex PCR reads. The sample records about 200,000 distinct CDR3 sequences, roughly 96% being singletons. Sequencing targeted TCR beta in T cells from blood (CD8+ and CD4+). Negative magnetic isolation gave CD8+ and CD4+ cells; FACS enriched CD8+ TEMRA. The data derive from a study of CD8 T cells in Susac syndrome. The source of this sequence is a human donor in good health. The sample was CD4+ T cells from PBMCs.

Here the CDR3 reads CASSVTGQDSGNTIYF. In DNA form, the CDR3 reads TGTGCCAGCAGCGTAACAGGCCAAGACTCTGGAAACACCATATATTTT. The chain combines TRBV9 with TRBJ1-3; D perhaps matches TRBD1 (5 bases). With 1 base removed from V and 0 bases from J, the gap between germline ends came to 11 bases. Germline V gives CDR1 SGDLS, CDR2 YYNGEE. The CDR3 has 16 amino acids. Using reference TRBV9 and TRBJ1-3 for the parts outside the CDR3, the full variable domain is DSGVTQTPKHLITATGQRVTLRCSPRSGDLSVYWYQQSLDQGLQFLIQYYNGEERAKGNILERFSAQQFPDLHSELNLSSLELGDSALYFCASSVTGQDSGNTIYFGEGSWLTVV.